Listed below are T cell receptor beta chains from one sample, sequenced in a study of blood T cells in healthy people across ages. TCRdb itself ran the 5' RACE reads through MiXCR, one entry per CDR3 protein. The table shows 500,000 to 650,000 distinct CDR3 sequences, with roughly a quarter occurring only once. In addition, the sample was reused for a study of T cells of mothers and their children.

The specimen was blood. The source of these receptors is a boy aged 2 to 10 in good health. CDR3s include the opening cysteine and the closing phenylalanine or tryptophan. Fields, in order: CDR3 length, D gene, V gene, J gene, clone size, CDR3 DNA, CDR3 protein. A D gene is named only where the DNA matches it firmly. Expanded clones get a size class; other rows say once, few or many, or leave the size out.

CDR3 length: 16
D gene: TRBD2
V gene: TRBV6-5
J gene: TRBJ2-7
clone size: -
CDR3 DNA: TGTGCCAGCAGTTACTCGGCGGCTAGCGGGCCCTACGAGCAGTACTTC
CDR3 protein: CASSYSAASGPYEQYF

CDR3 length: 20
D gene: TRBD2
V gene: TRBV12-3/TRBV12-4
J gene: TRBJ2-4
clone size: -
CDR3 DNA: TGTGCCAGCAGTCCTGGACTAGCGGGAGAGAGTGGTAGGGCCAAAAACATTCAGTACTTC
CDR3 protein: CASSPGLAGESGRAKNIQYF

CDR3 length: 15
D gene: -
V gene: TRBV7-2
J gene: TRBJ2-1
clone size: -
CDR3 DNA: TGTGCCAGCACCCGATATGTCTTGACTGGGTGGGAGCAGTTCTTC
CDR3 protein: CASTRYVLTGWEQFF

CDR3 length: 13
D gene: -
V gene: TRBV20-1
J gene: TRBJ2-5
clone size: few
CDR3 DNA: TGCAGTGCCTGGGTCATCTATCAAGAGACCCAGTACTTC
CDR3 protein: CSAWVIYQETQYF

CDR3 length: 13
D gene: -
V gene: TRBV7-9
J gene: TRBJ2-5
clone size: few
CDR3 DNA: TGTGCCAGCAGCTTATCGGGTTGGGAGACCCAGTACTTC
CDR3 protein: CASSLSGWETQYF

CDR3 length: 14
D gene: TRBD1
V gene: TRBV4-2
J gene: TRBJ2-5
clone size: -
CDR3 DNA: TGTGCCAGCAGCCAGGACAGGGTGGGAGAGACCCAGTACTTC
CDR3 protein: CASSQDRVGETQYF

CDR3 length: 15
D gene: -
V gene: TRBV14
J gene: TRBJ2-5
clone size: few
CDR3 DNA: TGTGCCAGCAGCCGAACTCTGGGCCTATGGGAGACCCAGTACTTC
CDR3 protein: CASSRTLGLWETQYF

CDR3 length: 12
D gene: TRBD1
V gene: TRBV6-1
J gene: TRBJ2-5
clone size: -
CDR3 DNA: TGTGCCAGCAGCGACAGGGCTATGGAGCAGTACTTC
CDR3 protein: CASSDRAMEQYF

CDR3 length: 14
D gene: TRBD2
V gene: TRBV20-1
J gene: TRBJ2-4
clone size: -
CDR3 DNA: TGCAGTGCTACCTTTACTAGCGGGAGAAGTATTCAGTACTTC
CDR3 protein: CSATFTSGRSIQYF

CDR3 length: 15
D gene: -
V gene: TRBV6-2/TRBV6-3
J gene: TRBJ2-1
clone size: few
CDR3 DNA: TGTGCCAGCAGTTACACCGGGATAGGGATACCCGAGCAGTTCTTC
CDR3 protein: CASSYTGIGIPEQFF

CDR3 length: 15
D gene: TRBD2
V gene: TRBV7-6
J gene: TRBJ2-3
clone size: -
CDR3 DNA: TGTGCCAGCAGACCGACTAGCGGCTCAACAGATACGCAGTATTTT
CDR3 protein: CASRPTSGSTDTQYF

CDR3 length: 16
D gene: TRBD2
V gene: TRBV15
J gene: TRBJ2-1
clone size: -
CDR3 DNA: TGTGCCACCAGCAGAGATCCCCTAGCGGGGGGGTGGGAGCAGTTCTTC
CDR3 protein: CATSRDPLAGGWEQFF

CDR3 length: 14
D gene: -
V gene: TRBV5-5
J gene: TRBJ1-1
clone size: once
CDR3 DNA: TGTGCCAGCAGCTGGGACCAAGGGGAAACTGAAGCTTTCTTT
CDR3 protein: CASSWDQGETEAFF

CDR3 length: 12
D gene: -
V gene: TRBV10-3
J gene: TRBJ2-5
clone size: few
CDR3 DNA: TGTGCCATCAGTGAGTCGGGGGTACCCCAGTACTTC
CDR3 protein: CAISESGVPQYF

CDR3 length: 15
D gene: -
V gene: TRBV3-1
J gene: TRBJ1-1
clone size: few
CDR3 DNA: TGTGCCAGCAGCAAGACCATTCGGGGGGCCACTGAAGCTTTCTTT
CDR3 protein: CASSKTIRGATEAFF

CDR3 length: 14
D gene: -
V gene: TRBV12-3/TRBV12-4
J gene: TRBJ1-1
clone size: -
CDR3 DNA: TGTGCCAGCAGTTTAGTCGCCACTAACACTGAAGCTTTCTTT
CDR3 protein: CASSLVATNTEAFF

CDR3 length: 17
D gene: -
V gene: TRBV6-1
J gene: TRBJ2-5
clone size: few
CDR3 DNA: TGTGCCAGCAGTGAACGGGGTTCCCGGACGTACCAAGAGACCCAGTACTTC
CDR3 protein: CASSERGSRTYQETQYF

CDR3 length: 14
D gene: -
V gene: TRBV6-2/TRBV6-3
J gene: TRBJ1-1
clone size: many
CDR3 DNA: TGTGCCAGCAGTTACTCGAAAGTGGTACCCGAAGCTTTCTTT
CDR3 protein: CASSYSKVVPEAFF

CDR3 length: 16
D gene: -
V gene: TRBV5-4
J gene: TRBJ2-1
clone size: -
CDR3 DNA: TGTGCCAGCAGCCCCCGGGCGGGCGGGAACTACAATGAGCAGTTCTTC
CDR3 protein: CASSPRAGGNYNEQFF

CDR3 length: 14
D gene: -
V gene: TRBV29-1
J gene: TRBJ2-3
clone size: -
CDR3 DNA: TGCAGCACCCGCGGTGGTTCTAGCACAGATACGCAGTATTTT
CDR3 protein: CSTRGGSSTDTQYF

CDR3 length: 15
D gene: -
V gene: TRBV5-1
J gene: TRBJ2-1
clone size: once
CDR3 DNA: TGCGCCAGCAGCTTAACGGGGGAGAACTACAATGAGCAGTTCTTC
CDR3 protein: CASSLTGENYNEQFF

CDR3 length: 14
D gene: TRBD1
V gene: TRBV2
J gene: TRBJ1-5
clone size: -
CDR3 DNA: TGTGCCAGCAGTACGGACAGGGGCAATCAGCCCCAGCATTTT
CDR3 protein: CASSTDRGNQPQHF

CDR3 length: 17
D gene: -
V gene: TRBV6-1
J gene: TRBJ1-2
clone size: -
CDR3 DNA: TGTGCCAGCAGTGGGGCCTCCGGGACGAATTGGCTCTATGGCTACACCTTC
CDR3 protein: CASSGASGTNWLYGYTF

CDR3 length: 15
D gene: TRBD1
V gene: TRBV5-1
J gene: TRBJ2-1
clone size: -
CDR3 DNA: TGCGCCAGCAGCACCTCTGGACAGGGCTACAATGAGCAGTTCTTC
CDR3 protein: CASSTSGQGYNEQFF

CDR3 length: 17
D gene: TRBD2
V gene: TRBV7-2
J gene: TRBJ2-5
clone size: -
CDR3 DNA: TGTGCCAGCAGCTTAGGGTCGGGAGCGGGGCGCCAAGAGACCCAGTACTTC
CDR3 protein: CASSLGSGAGRQETQYF